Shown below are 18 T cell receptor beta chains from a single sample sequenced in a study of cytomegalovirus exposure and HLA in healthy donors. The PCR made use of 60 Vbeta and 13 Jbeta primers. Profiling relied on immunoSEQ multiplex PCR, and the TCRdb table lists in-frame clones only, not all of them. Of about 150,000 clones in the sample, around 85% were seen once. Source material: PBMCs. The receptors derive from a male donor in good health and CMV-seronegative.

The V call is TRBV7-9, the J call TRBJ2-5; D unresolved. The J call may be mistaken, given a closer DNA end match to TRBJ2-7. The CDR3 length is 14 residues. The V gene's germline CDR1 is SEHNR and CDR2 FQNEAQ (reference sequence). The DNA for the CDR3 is TGTGCCAGCAGCTTAAGGTTACAGCCCTACGAGCAGTACTTC. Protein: CASSLRLQPYEQYF.

CDR3 protein: CASSEVGTDYEQYF. In DNA form, the CDR3 reads TGTGCCAGCAGTGAAGTTGGGACAGACTACGAGCAGTACTTC. The V call is TRBV2, the J call TRBJ2-7; 7 bases align to TRBD1. The CDR3 has 14 residues. The germline CDR1 and CDR2 sequences are SNHLY and FYNNEI. V gave up 1 base and J gave up 3 bases; unmatched junction bases: 3.

Written as DNA, the CDR3 is TGTGCCAGCAGCCGGGACAGCTTGAATGAAAAACTGTTTTTT. Residues: CASSRDSLNEKLFF. This chain links TRBV27 with TRBJ1-4; 7 bases map to TRBD1. Germline values: CDR1 MNHEY, CDR2 SMNVEV (reference sequence). The CDR3 is 14 amino acids. J lost 5 bases, V lost 6 bases, and 6 bases had no gene match.

The CDR3 loop reads CASSRTPSTQYF. For the CDR3, the DNA is TGCGCCAGCAGCAGAACTCCTAGTACGCAGTATTTT. J is TRBJ2-3 and V is TRBV4-1, with D uncertain. V lost 5 bases to trimming and J lost 8 bases, with 11 bases between them. The germline V gene has CDR1 MGHRA and CDR2 YSYEKL. The CDR3 is made up of 12 amino acids.

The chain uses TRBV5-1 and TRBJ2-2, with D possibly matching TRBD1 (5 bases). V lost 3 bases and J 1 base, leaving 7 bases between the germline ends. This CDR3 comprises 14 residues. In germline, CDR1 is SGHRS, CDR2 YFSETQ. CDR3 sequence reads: CASSSTGNTGELFF. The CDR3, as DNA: TGCGCCAGCAGCTCCACAGGGAACACCGGGGAGCTGTTTTTT.

The CDR3 region is CASSFNRGDEQFF. DNA of the CDR3: TGCGCCAGCAGCTTTAACAGGGGCGATGAGCAGTTCTTC. This chain links TRBV5-1 with TRBJ2-1, with 7 bases aligning to TRBD1. The CDR3 has 13 amino acids. Looked up from germline, CDR1 is SGHRS and CDR2 is YFSETQ. The V segment lost 2 bases and the J segment 8 bases; nucleotides outside the gene matches: 4.

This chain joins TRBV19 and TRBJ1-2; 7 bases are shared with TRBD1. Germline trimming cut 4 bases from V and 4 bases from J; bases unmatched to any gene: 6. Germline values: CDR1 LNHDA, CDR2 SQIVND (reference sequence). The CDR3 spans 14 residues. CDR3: CASSRDRGSYGYTF. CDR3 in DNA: TGTGCCAGTAGTAGGGACAGAGGAAGCTATGGCTACACCTTC.

This CDR3 reads CASSPGLAGGEQFF. Written as DNA, the CDR3 is TGTGCCAGCAGCCCGGGACTAGCGGGGGGTGAGCAGTTCTTC. The chain carries TRBV7-9 and TRBJ2-1; TRBD2 matches at 15 bases. After removal of 5 bases from V and 9 bases from J, the junction contained 2 bases not matched to a gene. Germline assignment: CDR1 SEHNR and CDR2 FQNEAQ (reference sequence). The CDR3 length is 14 residues. The variable domain in full, completed from reference TRBV7-9 and TRBJ2-1, reads DTGVSQNPRHKITKRGQNVTFRCDPISEHNRLYWYRQTLGQGPEFLTYFQNEAQLEKSRLLSDRFSAERPKGSFSTLEIQRTEQGDSAMYLCASSPGLAGGEQFFGPGTRLTVL.

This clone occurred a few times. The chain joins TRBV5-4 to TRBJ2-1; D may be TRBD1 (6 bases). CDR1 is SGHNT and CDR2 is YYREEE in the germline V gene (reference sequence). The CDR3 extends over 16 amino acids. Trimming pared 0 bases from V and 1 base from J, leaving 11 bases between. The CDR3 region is CASSLGAGESYNEQFF. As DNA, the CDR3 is TGTGCCAGCAGCTTGGGGGCAGGGGAGTCCTACAATGAGCAGTTCTTC.

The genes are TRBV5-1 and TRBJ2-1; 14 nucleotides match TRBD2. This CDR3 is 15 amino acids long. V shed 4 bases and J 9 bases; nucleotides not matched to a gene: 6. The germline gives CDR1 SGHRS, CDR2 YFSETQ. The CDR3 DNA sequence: TGCGCCAGCAGCCCGGGGACTAGCGGGGGACTTGAGCAGTTCTTC. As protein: CASSPGTSGGLEQFF.

For the CDR3, the DNA is TGTGCCAGCAGTGACATGGCTCAAGAGACCCAGTACTTC. This gives the protein CASSDMAQETQYF. V usage is TRBV6-1 and J usage is TRBJ2-5; D unclear. CDR1 MNHNS and CDR2 SASEGT come from the germline V gene. Trimming shortened V by 3 bases and J by 2 bases, and 7 bases separated the two germline ends. This CDR3 has 13 residues.

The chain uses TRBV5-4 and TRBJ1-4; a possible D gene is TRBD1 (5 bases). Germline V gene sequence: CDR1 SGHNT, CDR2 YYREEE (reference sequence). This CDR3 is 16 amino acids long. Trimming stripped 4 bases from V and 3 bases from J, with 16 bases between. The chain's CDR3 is CASSLNTGSANEKLFF. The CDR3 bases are TGTGCCAGCAGCCTAAACACAGGTTCGGCTAATGAAAAACTGTTTTTT.

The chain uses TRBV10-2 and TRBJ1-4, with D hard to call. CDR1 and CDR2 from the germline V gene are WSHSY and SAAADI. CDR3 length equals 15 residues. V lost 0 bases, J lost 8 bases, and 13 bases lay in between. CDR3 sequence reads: CASSESGGRREKLFF. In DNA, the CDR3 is TGCGCCAGCAGTGAGTCGGGAGGGAGGCGCGAAAAACTGTTTTTT.

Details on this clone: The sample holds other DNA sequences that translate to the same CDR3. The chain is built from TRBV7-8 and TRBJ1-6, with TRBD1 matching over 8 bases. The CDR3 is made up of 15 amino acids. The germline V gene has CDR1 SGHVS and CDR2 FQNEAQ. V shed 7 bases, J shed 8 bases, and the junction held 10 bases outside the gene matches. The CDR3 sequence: CASTGDGQGHSPLHF. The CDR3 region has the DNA TGTGCCAGCACCGGGGACGGACAGGGCCATTCACCCCTCCACTTT.

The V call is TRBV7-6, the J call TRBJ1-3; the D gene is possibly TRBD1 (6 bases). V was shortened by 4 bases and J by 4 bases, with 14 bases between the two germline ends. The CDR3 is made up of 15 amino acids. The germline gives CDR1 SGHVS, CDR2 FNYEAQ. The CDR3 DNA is TGTGCCAGCAGCTCCCGGGGGGGGCCCGGAAACACCATATATTTT. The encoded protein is CASSSRGGPGNTIYF. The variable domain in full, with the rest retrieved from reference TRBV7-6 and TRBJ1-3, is GAGVSQSPRYKVTKRGQDVALRCDPISGHVSLYWYRQALGQGPEFLTYFNYEAQQDKSGLPNDRFSAERPEGSISTLTIQRTEQRDSAMYRCASSSRGGPGNTIYFGEGSWLTVV.

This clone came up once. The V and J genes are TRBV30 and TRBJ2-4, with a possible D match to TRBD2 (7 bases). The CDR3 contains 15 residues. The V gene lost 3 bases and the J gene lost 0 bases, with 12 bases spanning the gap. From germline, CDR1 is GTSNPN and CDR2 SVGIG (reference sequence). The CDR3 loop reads CAWSAGALAKNIQYF. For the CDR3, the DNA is TGTGCCTGGAGCGCGGGGGCCCTAGCCAAAAACATTCAGTACTTC.

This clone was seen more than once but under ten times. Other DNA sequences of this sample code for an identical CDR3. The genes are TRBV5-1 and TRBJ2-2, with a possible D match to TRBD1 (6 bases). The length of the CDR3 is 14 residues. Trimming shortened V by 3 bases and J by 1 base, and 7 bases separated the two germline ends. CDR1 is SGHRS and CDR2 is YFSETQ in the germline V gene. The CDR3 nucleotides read TGCGCCAGCAGCTCGGGACAGAACACCGGGGAGCTGTTTTTT. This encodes CASSSGQNTGELFF.

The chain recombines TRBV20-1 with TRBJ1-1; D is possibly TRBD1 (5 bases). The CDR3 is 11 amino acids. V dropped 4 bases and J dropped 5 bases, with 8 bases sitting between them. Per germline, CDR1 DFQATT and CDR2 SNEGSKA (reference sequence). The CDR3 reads CSATGGTEAFF. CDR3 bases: TGCAGTGCTACGGGGGGGACTGAAGCTTTCTTT.